The 4 T cell receptor beta chains below come from one sample, sequenced in a study of T cells in Graves' hyperthyroidism and ophthalmopathy. RNA transcripts gave rise to amplified TCR beta CDR3 regions. When the TCR CDR3 underwent first-round RT-PCR, the HTBI primer set was used. Each CDR3 protein gets one entry after TCRdb re-called the multiplex PCR reads with MiXCR. The repertoire holds hundreds of thousands of distinct CDR3 sequences, roughly 37% seen once, with more than 7% in the top ten. Sequencing input: blood. These receptors were taken from a man aged 18 to 30 with Graves' hyperthyroidism.

The chain links TRBV2 to TRBJ1-4, with D tentatively TRBD1 (5 bases). The CDR3 is 16 amino acids. The V gene lost 5 bases and the J gene lost 8 bases, with 21 bases spanning the gap. Germline V gene lookup returns CDR1 SNHLY and CDR2 FYNNEI. Here the CDR3 reads CASSYSTGRGEEKLFF. CDR3 coding DNA: TGTGCCAGCAGTTACTCGACGGGGAGGGGTGAGGAAAAACTGTTTTTT.

As regards this clonotype: A much larger clone differs from this one at a single base, so this may be a read error. The rearrangement links TRBV7-8 to TRBJ1-5; D possibly corresponds to TRBD1 (6 bases). Germline values: CDR1 SGHVS, CDR2 FQNEAQ. This CDR3 contains 14 residues. Deletions cut 2 bases from V and 5 bases from J, with 10 bases between. CDR3 in amino acids: CASSLRGLDQPQHF. The CDR3 nucleotides are TGTGCCAGCAGCTTACGGGGGCTCGATCAGCCCCAGCATTTT.

This clonotype has at least ten counts. The V and J genes are TRBV29-1 and TRBJ1-1, with 8 nucleotides matching TRBD1. Trimming cost V 4 bases and J 6 bases; bases outside gene matches: 7. The length of the CDR3 is 13 residues. Looked up from germline, CDR1 is SQVTM and CDR2 is ANQGSEA. CDR3 sequence reads: CSVAPTGVAEAFF. For the CDR3, the DNA is TGCAGCGTTGCCCCGACAGGGGTAGCTGAAGCTTTCTTT.

Concerning this clonotype itself: One end of the junction varies from germline; a read error may be responsible. The rearrangement links TRBV7-9 to TRBJ1-2, with no clear D. This CDR3 region has 11 residues. CDR1 SEHNR and CDR2 FQNEAQ come from the germline V gene (reference sequence). The CDR3 DNA sequence: TGTGCCAGCAGTTTAGCAGAGGGCTACACCTTC. As protein: CASSLAEGYTF.